The 10 T cell receptor beta chains listed next were all sequenced from one sample in a study of identical twins. A single record per CDR3 protein comes from TCRdb applying MiXCR to the 5' RACE reads. Of under 300,000 distinct CDR3 sequences listed, over 12% are singletons. The sample comprised memory (CD45RO+) T cells sorted from blood. The receptor source for this set is a woman younger than 30 in good health.

Only a few counts were recorded for this clonotype. The chain recombines TRBV27 with TRBJ1-4; 9 bases are shared with TRBD1. From germline, CDR1 is MNHEY and CDR2 SMNVEV (reference sequence). The CDR3 is made up of 14 amino acids. The J segment lost 10 bases and the V segment lost 6 bases, leaving 9 bases of the junction unmatched. The CDR3 nucleotides are TGTGCCAGCAGGCGGGACAGGGCGTTCGGAAAACTGTTTTTT. It specifies CASRRDRAFGKLFF.

This clonotype was counted only a few times. This chain joins TRBV7-3 and TRBJ1-1; D unclear. This CDR3 region has 13 residues. Germline CDR1 is SGHTA and CDR2 is FQGTGA. V lost 3 bases and J lost 11, with 16 bases in between. CDR3 sequence reads: CASSLGTLDRAFF. For the CDR3, the DNA is TGTGCCAGCAGCTTGGGAACCCTCGACCGCGCTTTCTTT. Drawing the rest from reference TRBV7-3 and TRBJ1-1, the complete variable domain is GAGVSQTPSNKVTEKGKYVELRCDPISGHTALYWYRQSLGQGPEFLIYFQGTGAADDSGLPNDRFFAVRPEGSVSTLKIQRTERGDSAVYLCASSLGTLDRAFFGQGTRLTVV.

This clonotype was counted between two and nine times. V and J are TRBV6-5 and TRBJ2-6; D uncertain. Trimming shortened V by 2 bases and J by 3 bases, and 8 bases separated the two germline ends. The germline V gene has CDR1 MNHEY and CDR2 SVGAGI. The CDR3 loop spans 15 amino acids. CDR3 in amino acids: CASSYDPHGANVLTF. CDR3 nucleotide sequence: TGTGCCAGCAGTTACGACCCGCATGGGGCCAACGTCCTGACTTTC.

The chain has TRBV7-2 and TRBJ2-7, with D maybe TRBD1 (6 bases). In germline, CDR1 is SGHTA, CDR2 FQGNSA. Trimming left V 5 bases short and J 6 bases short, with 17 bases between. The length of the CDR3 is 14 residues. This CDR3 is CASSVGTSAVEQYF. CDR3 DNA: TGTGCCAGCAGCGTCGGGACATCAGCTGTCGAGCAGTACTTC. The complete variable domain, with remaining parts taken from reference TRBV7-2 and TRBJ2-7, reads GAGVSQSPSNKVTEKGKDVELRCDPISGHTALYWYRQSLGQGLEFLIYFQGNSAPDKSGLPSDRFSAERTGGSVSTLTIQRTQQEDSAVYLCASSVGTSAVEQYFGPGTRLTVT.

The V and J genes are TRBV5-4 and TRBJ2-7, with 13 positions matching TRBD2. CDR3 size: 16 residues. CDR1 and CDR2 from the germline V gene are SGHNT and YYREEE (reference sequence). V was pared by 4 bases and J by 2 bases, with 6 bases of the junction left unmatched. The CDR3 DNA reads as TGTGCCAGCAGCCCCGGGACTAGCGGGAAAGCCTACGAGCAGTACTTC. Its translation is CASSPGTSGKAYEQYF. Using reference TRBV5-4 and TRBJ2-7 for the parts outside the CDR3, the full variable domain is ETGVTQSPTHLIKTRGQQVTLRCSSQSGHNTVSWYQQALGQGPQFIFQYYREEENGRGNFPPRFSGLQFPNYSSELNVNALELDDSALYLCASSPGTSGKAYEQYFGPGTRLTVT.

The V call is TRBV7-8, the J call TRBJ2-7; 11 bases are a match to TRBD2. This CDR3 has 16 amino acids. Germline CDR1 reads SGHVS; CDR2 reads FQNEAQ. V was clipped by 5 bases and J by 0 bases; unmatched bases: 6. The CDR3 sequence is CASSNPTSGVSYEQYF. The CDR3 DNA is TGTGCCAGCAGCAATCCGACTAGCGGGGTCTCCTACGAGCAGTACTTC.

This chain links TRBV7-7 with TRBJ2-5; TRBD1 might be the D (7 bases). This CDR3 is built from 15 residues. The V gene's germline CDR1 is SSHAT and CDR2 FNYEAQ (reference sequence). The V end lost 1 base, the J end lost 1 base, and 10 bases lay between the germline ends. This CDR3 is CASSLGGTAQETQYF. In DNA form, the CDR3 reads TGTGCCAGCAGCTTAGGCGGGACAGCCCAAGAGACCCAGTACTTC.

V usage is TRBV7-9 and J usage is TRBJ1-1; 9 bases are shared with TRBD1. V lost 5 bases, J lost 4 bases, and 14 bases stayed unmatched. There are 17 residues in the CDR3. Germline CDR1 SEHNR, CDR2 FQNEAQ (reference sequence). The CDR3 DNA sequence: TGTGCCAGCAGCCAGACAGGGGGAGCGGTTCCGGGCACTGAAGCTTTCTTT. Amino acids: CASSQTGGAVPGTEAFF.

The CDR3 coding sequence is TGCAGTGCTAAGATCGGACAGCGAAATTCACCCCTCCACTTT. The encoded protein is CSAKIGQRNSPLHF. The chain employs TRBV20-1 and TRBJ1-6; tentatively, D is TRBD1 (6 bases). CDR3 length: 14 amino acids. The ends were cut back, 4 bases at V and 7 bases at J, with 14 bases in the middle. The germline V gene encodes CDR1 DFQATT and CDR2 SNEGSKA (reference sequence).

This clonotype was found a few times. The chain couples TRBV6-5 to TRBJ2-5; TRBD1 matches 7 bases. Per germline, CDR1 MNHEY and CDR2 SVGAGI. Germline trimming cut 3 bases from V and 4 bases from J; bases unmatched to any gene: 5. The CDR3 has 14 residues. The CDR3 region is CASSYLPGGETQYF. The CDR3 nucleotides read TGTGCCAGCAGTTATCTTCCAGGGGGAGAGACCCAGTACTTC.